This T cell receptor (beta chain) is from a study of CD8 T cells in Susac syndrome. RNA amounts of roughly 0.45 to 1 ug underwent reverse transcription with random hexamers. Each CDR3 protein is one row after TCRdb ran MiXCR on the immunoSEQ multiplex PCR reads. The repertoire has 160,000 or so distinct CDR3 sequences, about 94% of them found once; the top ten carry roughly 0.19%. This clonotype came up once. Per the germline V gene, CDR1 is LGHDT and CDR2 is YNNKEL (reference sequence). V gave up 4 bases and J gave up 6 bases, with 13 bases separating them. This CDR3 is 14 amino acids long. The source is a human donor with multiple sclerosis. The J gene is TRBJ2-1, the V gene TRBV3-1; perhaps TRBD2 as D (6 bases). Material for sequencing was CD8+ T cells from PBMCs. CDR3 nucleotide sequence: TGTGCCAGCAGCCCAAGGACTATACGCAATGAGCAGTTCTTC. Residues: CASSPRTIRNEQFF.